This passage covers 19 T cell receptor beta chains from one sample sequenced in a study of T cell responses to AZD1222 COVID-19 vaccine. The table came from immunoSEQ multiplex PCR; TCRdb's copy has only in-frame clones and leaves some out. The sample contains 84,000 or so clones, around 90% of which appear only once. Sequenced material: peripheral blood, taken on day 0 of AZD1222 vaccination. Every receptor here comes from an adult in good health.

This sequence joins TRBV3-1 (or the pseudogene TRBV3-2) and TRBJ2-3; no clear D. The CDR3 consists of 14 residues. The V gene lost 4 bases and the J gene lost 0 bases, with 8 bases spanning the gap. Germline CDR1 and CDR2: LGHDT and YNNKEL (reference sequence). DNA for the CDR3: TGTGCCAGCAGCCCATTCGTTAGCACAGATACGCAGTATTTT. The encoded protein is CASSPFVSTDTQYF.

V usage is TRBV19 and J usage is TRBJ2-7, with a tentative D call TRBD1 (6 bases). V lost 4 bases to trimming and J lost 5 bases, with 15 bases between them. Germline V CDR1 and CDR2: LNHDA, SQIVND (reference sequence). This CDR3 has 14 residues. The CDR3 coding sequence is TGTGCCAGTAGTACCGCCTTACAGGGCCACGAGCAGTACTTC. This codes for CASSTALQGHEQYF. The variable domain in full, with the rest retrieved from reference TRBV19 and TRBJ2-7, is DGGITQSPKYLFRKEGQNVTLSCEQNLNHDAMYWYRQDPGQGLRLIYYSQIVNDFQKGDIAEGYSVSREKKESFPLTVTSAQKNPTAFYLCASSTALQGHEQYFGPGTRLTVT.

The rearrangement uses TRBV5-4 and TRBJ1-1; the D is unclear. The CDR3 sequence is 13 residues long. The V end was cut by 0 bases, the J end by 1 base, with 4 bases between. Germline-derived CDR1 and CDR2 are SGHNT and YYREEE (reference sequence). The DNA for the CDR3 is TGTGCCAGCAGCTTGGCAGGGAACACTGAAGCTTTCTTT. Protein product: CASSLAGNTEAFF.

This clone appeared a single time. The chain has TRBV5-1 and TRBJ2-1; D uncertain. The CDR3 loop spans 15 amino acids. CDR1 and CDR2 from the germline V gene are SGHRS and YFSETQ. Trimming pared 3 bases from V and 0 bases from J, leaving 10 bases between. Written as DNA, the CDR3 is TGCGCCAGCAGCTCGGACGGAAGCTCCTACAATGAGCAGTTCTTC. Translating gives CASSSDGSSYNEQFF.

V gene TRBV3-1 (or the pseudogene TRBV3-2) combines with J gene TRBJ2-7, with 7 bases that match TRBD2. The CDR3 extends over 14 amino acids. Germline V CDR1 and CDR2: LGHDT, YNNKEL (reference sequence). Unmatched junction bases numbered 4, after V lost 0 bases and J lost 5 bases. CDR3 sequence reads: CASSQEAGTDEQYF. The CDR3 bases are TGTGCCAGCAGCCAAGAAGCGGGAACGGACGAGCAGTACTTC.

The chain recombines TRBV18 with TRBJ1-6, with 7 nucleotides matching TRBD1. Germline lookup yields CDR1 KGHSH and CDR2 LQKENI. This CDR3 has 17 amino acids. Trimming cost V 2 bases and J 7 bases; bases outside gene matches: 11. The CDR3 loop is CASSPTLGTEKNSPLHF. CDR3 nucleotide sequence: TGTGCCAGCTCACCAACGTTGGGGACAGAGAAAAATTCACCCCTCCACTTT.

This clone was observed a few times. This chain links TRBV6-5 with TRBJ2-3; D is ambiguous. The CDR3 spans 14 residues. V dropped 5 bases and J dropped 2 bases, with 11 bases sitting between them. CDR1 is MNHEY, CDR2 SVGAGI, per germline. The CDR3 loop is CASSLRRDTDTQYF. CDR3 nucleotides: TGTGCCAGCAGTCTCCGACGAGACACAGATACGCAGTATTTT.

J is TRBJ1-4 and V is TRBV4-3; unclear D gene. Between the trimmed V and J ends, which lost 1 base and 10 bases, there was a span of 16 bases. This CDR3 region has 15 residues. The germline gives CDR1 LGHNA, CDR2 YSLEER. This CDR3 reads CASSQVWEGEGKLFF. The CDR3 region has the DNA TGCGCCAGCAGCCAAGTGTGGGAGGGTGAGGGAAAACTGTTTTTT.

The chain links TRBV27 to TRBJ1-2, with D possibly TRBD1 on 6 matching bases. V was trimmed by 6 bases and J by 7 bases, leaving 12 bases between them. CDR3 size: 12 residues. Looked up from germline, CDR1 is MNHEY and CDR2 is SMNVEV (reference sequence). The CDR3 sequence is CASRWGASGYTF. In DNA form, the CDR3 reads TGTGCCAGCAGATGGGGGGCAAGTGGCTACACCTTC.

V gene TRBV5-1 combines with J gene TRBJ2-6; D is unresolved. The V and J ends lost 4 bases and 0 bases respectively, with 11 bases between them. The germline V gene encodes CDR1 SGHRS and CDR2 YFSETQ. CDR3 length: 16 residues. The chain's CDR3 is CASSITDFSGANVLTF. In DNA, the CDR3 is TGCGCCAGCAGCATAACAGATTTCTCTGGGGCCAACGTCCTGACTTTC.

The chain links TRBV10-3 to TRBJ1-3; D unresolved. The length of the CDR3 is 12 residues. Trimming stripped 8 bases from V and 2 bases from J, with 7 bases between. Per germline, CDR1 ENHRY and CDR2 SYGVKD. This CDR3 is CAIGRPGNTIYF. CDR3 nucleotides: TGTGCCATCGGACGGCCTGGAAACACCATATATTTT.

This clone was observed a handful of times. The gene calls are TRBV19 and TRBJ1-5; 8 positions match TRBD1. CDR1 is LNHDA, CDR2 SQIVND, per germline (reference sequence). V lost 5 bases to trimming and J lost 5 bases; unmatched junction nucleotides: 5. The CDR3 loop spans 14 amino acids. The DNA of the CDR3 is TGTGCCAGTAGTGCGGGACAGGCGGATCAGCCCCAGCATTTT. Translation gives CASSAGQADQPQHF.

The chain links TRBV11-2 to TRBJ2-7; either TRBD1 or TRBD2 may fit D (5 bases each). This CDR3 is 13 amino acids long. V gave up 5 bases and J gave up 3 bases, with 11 bases separating them. Germline V gene data show CDR1 as SGHAT and CDR2 as FQNNGV. As DNA, the CDR3 is TGTGCCAGCAGCCGGGACGCCGGCTACGAGCAGTACTTC. It translates to CASSRDAGYEQYF.

The chain carries TRBV12-3 or TRBV12-4 and TRBJ1-5; no reliable D call. V lost 2 bases and J lost 4, with 6 bases in between. The CDR3 covers 13 residues. This CDR3 reads CASSLTGNQPQHF. The CDR3 DNA reads as TGTGCCAGCAGTTTAACGGGTAATCAGCCCCAGCATTTT.

The gene calls are TRBV5-8 and TRBJ2-1, with TRBD1 matching 7 bases. With 3 bases clipped from V and 8 bases from J, the junction kept 14 bases outside the gene matches. CDR1 is SGHTS and CDR2 is YDEGEE in the germline V gene. CDR3 length: 16 residues. CDR3: CASSSGKGARSDEQFF. CDR3 DNA: TGTGCCAGCAGCTCGGGGAAGGGGGCGCGGTCCGATGAGCAGTTCTTC.

The CDR3, as DNA: TGTGCCAGCAGCCCCCAGGGTCAGCCCCAGCATTTT. Translated, it gives CASSPQGQPQHF. V is TRBV3-1 (or the pseudogene TRBV3-2) and J is TRBJ1-5; maybe TRBD1 (5 bases). Between the trimmed V and J ends, which lost 4 bases and 6 bases, there was a span of 7 bases. The CDR3 runs to 12 residues. Germline lookup yields CDR1 LGHDT and CDR2 YNNKEL (reference sequence).

The V gene is TRBV14, the J gene TRBJ2-1, with 9 bases lining up with TRBD2. Per germline, CDR1 SGHDN and CDR2 FVKESK. Trimming took 4 bases from V and 3 from J; bases not matched to a gene: 10. The CDR3 covers 17 residues. The DNA of the CDR3 is TGTGCCAGCAGCCCCAGCGGGAGGCCCTTTCACTACAATGAGCAGTTCTTC. This translates into CASSPSGRPFHYNEQFF.

The chain is built from TRBV18 and TRBJ2-7; no definite D call. Per germline, CDR1 KGHSH and CDR2 LQKENI. The CDR3 spans 16 residues. Trimming left V 6 bases short and J 0 bases short, with 18 bases between. The CDR3 protein is CASSPGLSVSSYEQYF. Here the CDR3 DNA reads TGTGCCAGCTCCCCCGGCCTAAGCGTGAGCTCCTACGAGCAGTACTTC.

The DNA for the CDR3 is TGTGCCAGCAGCTTAGCACAGAAAGCTTTCTTT. It specifies CASSLAQKAFF. J is TRBJ1-1 and V is TRBV7-2; D is ambiguous. Trimming removed 0 bases from V and 9 bases from J, with 5 bases in between. This CDR3 has 11 residues. From germline, CDR1 is SGHTA and CDR2 FQGNSA.